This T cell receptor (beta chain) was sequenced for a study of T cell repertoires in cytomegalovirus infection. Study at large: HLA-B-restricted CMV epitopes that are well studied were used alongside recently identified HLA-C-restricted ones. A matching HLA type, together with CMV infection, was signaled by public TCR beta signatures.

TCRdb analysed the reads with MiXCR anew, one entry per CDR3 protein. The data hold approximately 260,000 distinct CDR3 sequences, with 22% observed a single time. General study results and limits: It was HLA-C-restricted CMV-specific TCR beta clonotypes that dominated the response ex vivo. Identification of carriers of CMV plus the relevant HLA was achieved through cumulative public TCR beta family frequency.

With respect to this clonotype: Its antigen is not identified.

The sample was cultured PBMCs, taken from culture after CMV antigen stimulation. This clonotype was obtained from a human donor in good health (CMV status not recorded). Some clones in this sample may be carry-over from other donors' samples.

The CDR3 here is CASSGIAGRQETQYF. The CDR3 DNA follows: TGTGCCAGCAGTGGGATAGCGGGACGGCAAGAGACCCAGTACTTC. The chain couples TRBV2 to TRBJ2-5; 8 nucleotides match TRBD2. The V gene end was trimmed by 4 bases and the J gene end by 2 bases; junction bases not matched to a gene: 6. CDR3 length: 15 amino acids. Germline CDR1 and CDR2: SNHLY and FYNNEI. Variable domain in full (rest from reference TRBV2 and TRBJ2-5): EPEVTQTPSHQVTQMGQEVILRCVPISNHLYFYWYRQILGQKVEFLVSFYNNEISEKSEIFDDQFSVERPDGSNFTLKIRSTKLEDSAMYFCASSGIAGRQETQYFGPGTRLLVL.